This record looks at one T cell receptor (beta chain) sequence and its context. The target antigen is unknown. This sample is drawn from a study of Ad26.COV2.S vaccination and SARS-CoV-2 variants. V lost 5 bases and J 6 bases, leaving 5 bases between the germline ends. The CDR3 totals 11 residues. Germline V lookup: CDR1 SGHRS, CDR2 YFSETQ. Study results and limitations: Similar non-spike TCR breadth was observed in recipients of vaccine and of placebo.

Treatment here: 19 received Ad26.COV2.S at low or high dose, single or two shots; about 5 received placebo; per-sample allocation not given. Each sample was drawn 63 days after the first injection (of vaccine or placebo). Method: immunoSEQ multiplex PCR; TCRdb's copy keeps in-frame clones and lacks some. The profile shows about 350,000 clones, 86% of them singletons. The source was peripheral blood, collected in a trial of Ad26.COV2.S vaccine versus placebo. The chain uses TRBV5-1 and TRBJ2-2, with D uncertain. This clonotype was sampled from a person aged 18-65 years who received the Ad26.COV2.S COVID-19 vaccine or a placebo. The CDR3 DNA reads as TGCGCCAGCAGGGACGCCGGGGAGCTGTTTTTT. This encodes CASRDAGELFF. Full variable domain (missing parts from reference TRBV5-1 and TRBJ2-2): KAGVTQTPRYLIKTRGQQVTLSCSPISGHRSVSWYQQTPGQGLQFLFEYFSETQRNKGNFPGRFSGRQFSNSRSEMNVSTLELGDSALYLCASRDAGELFFGEGSRLTVL.